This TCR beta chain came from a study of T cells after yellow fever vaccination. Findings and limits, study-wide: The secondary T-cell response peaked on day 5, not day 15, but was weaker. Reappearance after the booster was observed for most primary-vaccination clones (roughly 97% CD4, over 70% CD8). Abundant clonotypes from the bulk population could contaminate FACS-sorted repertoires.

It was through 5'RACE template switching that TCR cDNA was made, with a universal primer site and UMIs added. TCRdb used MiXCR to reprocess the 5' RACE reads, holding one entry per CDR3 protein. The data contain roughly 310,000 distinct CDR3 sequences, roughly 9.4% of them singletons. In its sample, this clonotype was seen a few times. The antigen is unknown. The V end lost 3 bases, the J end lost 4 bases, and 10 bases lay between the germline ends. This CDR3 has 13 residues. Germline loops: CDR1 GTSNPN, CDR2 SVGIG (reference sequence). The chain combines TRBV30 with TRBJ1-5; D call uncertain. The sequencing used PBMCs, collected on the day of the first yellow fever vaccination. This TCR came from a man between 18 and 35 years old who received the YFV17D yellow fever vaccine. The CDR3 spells CAWSVRFNQPQHF. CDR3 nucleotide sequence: TGTGCCTGGAGCGTTAGATTTAATCAGCCCCAGCATTTT.